This TCR beta chain was obtained from a study of cytomegalovirus exposure and HLA in healthy donors. The primer mix had 60 Vbeta and 13 Jbeta primers. This table comes from immunoSEQ multiplex PCR, and its TCRdb copy is limited to in-frame clones, with some not included. The sample includes about 140,000 clones, approximately 65% of them seen just once. Trimming removed 3 bases at V and 6 bases at J, with 12 bases between. This CDR3 comprises 14 residues. Germline V gene sequence: CDR1 MNHNY, CDR2 SVGAGI (reference sequence). The chain combines TRBV6-6 with TRBJ1-5; no clear D. The specimen was PBMCs. The TCR sequence derives from a woman aged 55-70 years in good health and CMV-seronegative. In nucleotides, the CDR3 is TGTGCCAGCAGTTATTCCCCGTTCGGTCAGCCCCAGCATTTT. Translating gives CASSYSPFGQPQHF.